The 21 T cell receptor beta chains listed next were all sequenced from one sample in a study of blood T cell repertoires in COVID-19. TCRdb keeps only in-frame clones here, not all; method: immunoSEQ multiplex PCR. The sample holds 200,000 to 250,000 clones, about four fifths seen once. Sequenced: PBMCs or T cells enriched from blood (not recorded which). The receptors were gathered from a man in his 60s who had recovered from COVID-19.

This chain links TRBV12-5 with TRBJ2-3, with D possibly being TRBD1 (6 bases). The V and J ends lost 2 bases and 1 base respectively, with 16 bases between them. This CDR3 region has 17 residues. Looked up from germline, CDR1 is LGHNT and CDR2 is FRNRAP. The CDR3 reads CASGLTPGTQRTDTQYF. CDR3 nucleotides: TGTGCTAGTGGTTTGACCCCGGGGACACAACGCACAGATACGCAGTATTTT.

This chain uses TRBV6-1 with TRBJ2-4; 8 bases are shared with TRBD1. This CDR3 contains 14 residues. From germline, CDR1 is MNHNS and CDR2 SASEGT. V lost 2 bases, J lost 7 bases, and 4 bases stayed unmatched. The CDR3 DNA reads TGTGCCAGCAGTGAACGGACAGGGCGGAACATTCAGTACTTC. Protein: CASSERTGRNIQYF.

This clone was seen a few times. The rearrangement joins TRBV19 to TRBJ2-1; 7 bases line up with TRBD1. CDR1 and CDR2 from the germline V gene are LNHDA and SQIVND (reference sequence). With 3 bases clipped from V and 6 bases from J, the junction kept 5 bases outside the gene matches. The length of the CDR3 is 14 residues. In DNA form, the CDR3 reads TGTGCCAGTAGTATCGACAGGGTCTTCAATGAGCAGTTCTTC. It translates to CASSIDRVFNEQFF.

The chain recombines TRBV7-9 with TRBJ2-2, with 8 bases that match TRBD2. Germline trimming cut 4 bases from V and 5 bases from J; bases unmatched to any gene: 9. The CDR3 spans 16 residues. The germline CDR1 and CDR2 sequences are SEHNR and FQNEAQ (reference sequence). CDR3 in DNA: TGTGCCAGCAGCTGGGGGACTAGTGGAACTACCGGGGAGCTGTTTTTT. Its protein is CASSWGTSGTTGELFF. Together with reference TRBV7-9 and TRBJ2-2, the CDR3 gives the full variable domain: DTGVSQNPRHKITKRGQNVTFRCDPISEHNRLYWYRQTLGQGPEFLTYFQNEAQLEKSRLLSDRFSAERPKGSFSTLEIQRTEQGDSAMYLCASSWGTSGTTGELFFGEGSRLTVL.

This rearrangement joins TRBV3-1 (or the pseudogene TRBV3-2) to TRBJ1-5; D unresolved. The V gene's germline CDR1 is LGHDT and CDR2 YNNKEL (reference sequence). Trimming pared 0 bases from V and 6 bases from J, leaving 9 bases between. This CDR3 spans 14 amino acids. This CDR3 reads CASSQDLVGQPQHF. In DNA, the CDR3 is TGTGCCAGCAGCCAAGATTTGGTCGGTCAGCCCCAGCATTTT.

This rearrangement joins TRBV5-1 to TRBJ1-4; 10 nucleotides line up with TRBD1. The V segment lost 0 bases and the J segment 7 bases; nucleotides outside the gene matches: 6. Germline V gene sequence: CDR1 SGHRS, CDR2 YFSETQ. The CDR3 totals 16 residues. CDR3: CASSLARGQGTEKLFF. The CDR3 DNA is TGCGCCAGCAGCTTGGCACGGGGACAGGGGACTGAAAAACTGTTTTTT.

The chain combines TRBV7-6 with TRBJ2-7, with 12 positions matching TRBD2. V was pared by 5 bases and J by 0 bases, with 2 bases of the junction left unmatched. The CDR3 loop spans 15 amino acids. The germline V gene encodes CDR1 SGHVS and CDR2 FNYEAQ. The CDR3 DNA sequence: TGTGCCAGCAGCCCGACTAGCGGGAGCTCCTACGAGCAGTACTTC. It codes for CASSPTSGSSYEQYF.

The chain employs TRBV19 and TRBJ1-5; 7 nucleotides agree with TRBD1. CDR1 is LNHDA, CDR2 SQIVND, per germline (reference sequence). The CDR3 sequence is 15 residues long. V dropped 3 bases and J dropped 5; count of bases not matched to a gene: 7. Here the CDR3 reads CASSITGQFDQPQHF. CDR3 coding DNA: TGTGCCAGTAGTATTACGGGACAGTTCGATCAGCCCCAGCATTTT.

The J gene is TRBJ2-2, the V gene TRBV5-1; the D is unclear. The V end was cut by 0 bases, the J end by 0 bases, with 9 bases between. The CDR3 totals 16 residues. Per the germline V gene, CDR1 is SGHRS and CDR2 is YFSETQ. CDR3 sequence (DNA): TGCGCCAGCAGCTTGGCCGAGAGCGCGAACACCGGGGAGCTGTTTTTT. It translates to CASSLAESANTGELFF.

The chain recombines TRBV27 with TRBJ1-6; 7 bases align to TRBD1. V lost 5 bases, J lost 9 bases, and 4 bases stayed unmatched. The germline V gene encodes CDR1 MNHEY and CDR2 SMNVEV (reference sequence). The CDR3 has 13 residues. CDR3: CASSANRGSPLHF. Here the CDR3 DNA reads TGTGCCAGCAGTGCAAACAGGGGTTCACCCCTCCACTTT.

This sequence joins TRBV19 and TRBJ1-5; D ambiguous. This CDR3 has 15 residues. V was shortened by 4 bases and J by 1 base, with 11 bases between the two germline ends. The germline CDR1 and CDR2 sequences are LNHDA and SQIVND (reference sequence). DNA for the CDR3: TGTGCCAGTAGTAACCCCAGGCAGAGCAATCAGCCCCAGCATTTT. Protein sequence: CASSNPRQSNQPQHF.

The chain is built from TRBV6-5 and TRBJ2-7; 8 bases are a match to TRBD1. V lost 2 bases and J lost 6; bases outside the gene matches: 9. The CDR3 extends over 15 amino acids. Per the germline V gene, CDR1 is MNHEY and CDR2 is SVGAGI. CDR3 residues: CASSYLGTGGGEQYF. DNA of the CDR3: TGTGCCAGCAGTTACCTAGGGACAGGAGGAGGCGAGCAGTACTTC.

The chain has TRBV30 and TRBJ1-2, with D hard to call. V lost 3 bases, J lost 2 bases, and 16 bases lay in between. The V gene's germline CDR1 is GTSNPN and CDR2 SVGIG (reference sequence). The CDR3 has 15 amino acids. The CDR3 sequence: CAWSDPGVFNYGYTF. CDR3 nucleotides: TGTGCCTGGAGCGACCCCGGGGTTTTCAACTATGGCTACACCTTC. The whole variable domain, remainder taken from reference TRBV30 and TRBJ1-2, is SQTIHQWPATLVQPVGSPLSLECTVEGTSNPNLYWYRQAAGRGLQLLFYSVGIGQISSEVPQNLSASRPQDRQFILSSKKLLLSDSGFYLCAWSDPGVFNYGYTFGSGTRLTVV.

This clone was observed once. The chain links TRBV23-1 to TRBJ1-5, with 8 bases aligning to TRBD1. TRBV23-1 counts as an open reading frame of uncertain function. The junction had 16 bases not matched to a gene; V was cut back by 4 bases and J by 2 bases. The CDR3 is 19 amino acids. CDR3 coding DNA: TGCGCCAGCAGTCCCGGACAGGGTGGGAGGATATGGGGCAATCAGCCCCAGCATTTT. Translated, it gives CASSPGQGGRIWGNQPQHF.

This rearrangement joins TRBV5-4 to TRBJ1-1; tentative D call: TRBD1 (5 bases). The ends were cut back, 6 bases at V and 1 base at J, with 16 bases in the middle. Germline V gene sequence: CDR1 SGHNT, CDR2 YYREEE (reference sequence). This CDR3 has 15 amino acids. CDR3 loop: CASTIQGMENTEAFF. The CDR3 nucleotides read TGTGCCAGCACCATCCAGGGAATGGAGAACACTGAAGCTTTCTTT.

A single count supports this clone. The V gene is TRBV25-1, the J gene TRBJ1-4, with 7 bases identical to TRBD1. Losses at the gene ends were 8 bases for V and 9 bases for J; bases not matched to a gene: 9. The CDR3 totals 13 residues. Germline V gives CDR1 MGHDK, CDR2 SYGVNS. The CDR3 region has the DNA TGTGCCAGCGAGGGGGCCGCCCCAAAAAAACTGTTTTTT. Protein product: CASEGAAPKKLFF.

This chain links TRBV3-1 (or the pseudogene TRBV3-2) with TRBJ1-1, with 8 bases lining up with TRBD1. After removal of 0 bases from V and 5 bases from J, the junction contained 8 bases not matched to a gene. Looked up from germline, CDR1 is LGHDT and CDR2 is YNNKEL (reference sequence). CDR3 size: 16 residues. This chain's CDR3 is CASSQDLQGAWTEAFF. Here the CDR3 DNA reads TGTGCCAGCAGCCAAGATCTTCAGGGGGCGTGGACTGAAGCTTTCTTT.

The chain uses TRBV9 and TRBJ1-1, with D unresolved. Germline CDR1 SGDLS, CDR2 YYNGEE. CDR3 length: 13 amino acids. Trimming shortened V by 4 bases and J by 1 base, and 8 bases separated the two germline ends. CDR3 in amino acids: CASSTQENTEAFF. DNA for the CDR3: TGTGCCAGCAGCACCCAGGAGAACACTGAAGCTTTCTTT. Complete variable domain (other parts from reference TRBV9 and TRBJ1-1): DSGVTQTPKHLITATGQRVTLRCSPRSGDLSVYWYQQSLDQGLQFLIQYYNGEERAKGNILERFSAQQFPDLHSELNLSSLELGDSALYFCASSTQENTEAFFGQGTRLTVV.

CDR3 protein: CASSPDRTNYGYTF. The CDR3 DNA reads as TGTGCCAGCAGCCCGGACAGAACTAACTATGGCTACACCTTC. This rearrangement joins TRBV28 to TRBJ1-2; TRBD1 might be the D (6 bases). CDR1 is MDHEN and CDR2 is SYDVKM in the germline V gene. V was pared by 6 bases and J by 0 bases, with 11 bases between. This CDR3 contains 14 residues.

The chain has TRBV24-1 and TRBJ1-1, with 10 bases that match TRBD1. Germline V CDR1 and CDR2: KGHDR, SFDVKD. CDR3 size: 15 residues. V gave up 7 bases and J gave up 8 bases; unmatched junction bases: 12. Here the CDR3 DNA reads TGTGCCACCAGACCGACCGGGACAGGGGAGGCGGAAGCTTTCTTT. It yields the protein CATRPTGTGEAEAFF.

This clone was seen a single time. V and J are TRBV24-1 and TRBJ2-1; tentatively, D is TRBD1 (5 bases). V lost 4 bases to trimming and J lost 5 bases, with 8 bases between them. CDR1 KGHDR and CDR2 SFDVKD come from the germline V gene. The CDR3 spans 13 residues. DNA for the CDR3: TGTGCCACCAGTGACTCCAGGGACAATGAGCAGTTCTTC. This sequence encodes CATSDSRDNEQFF.